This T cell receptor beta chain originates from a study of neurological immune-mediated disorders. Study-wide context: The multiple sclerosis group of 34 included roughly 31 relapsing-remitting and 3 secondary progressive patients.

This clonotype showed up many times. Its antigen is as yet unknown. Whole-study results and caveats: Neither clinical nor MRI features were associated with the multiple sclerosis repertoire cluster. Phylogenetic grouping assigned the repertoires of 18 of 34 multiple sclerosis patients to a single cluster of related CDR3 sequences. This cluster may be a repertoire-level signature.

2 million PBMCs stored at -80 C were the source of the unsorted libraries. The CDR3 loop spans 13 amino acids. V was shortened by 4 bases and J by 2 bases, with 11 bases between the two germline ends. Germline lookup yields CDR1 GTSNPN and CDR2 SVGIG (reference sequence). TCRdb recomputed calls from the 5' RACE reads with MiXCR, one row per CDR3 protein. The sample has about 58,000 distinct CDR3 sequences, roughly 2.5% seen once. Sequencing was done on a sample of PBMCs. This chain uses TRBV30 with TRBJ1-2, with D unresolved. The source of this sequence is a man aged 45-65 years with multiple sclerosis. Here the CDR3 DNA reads TGTGCCTGGACCCCGGAATTCAACTATGGCTACACCTTC. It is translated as CAWTPEFNYGYTF.